The 24 T cell receptor beta chains reported below all come from one sample, sequenced in a study of blood T cell repertoires in COVID-19. Sequencing was performed with immunoSEQ multiplex PCR; in TCRdb, only in-frame clones are kept and a portion is missing. The sample comprises about 220,000 clones, approximately 85% of which are singletons, and approximately 2.4% rests with the top ten. The sequencing input was peripheral blood. The receptors originated from a woman aged 65 to 85 with COVID-19, enrolled during active disease.

This clone is a singleton in its sample. V and J are TRBV11-2 and TRBJ2-1, with TRBD2 matching over 7 bases. V trimming: 5 bases; J trimming: 12 bases; junction bases outside the gene matches: 19. Germline CDR1 SGHAT, CDR2 FQNNGV. The CDR3 sequence is 16 residues long. CDR3 coding DNA: TGTGCCAGCAGCGCGGAGATAGCGGGTCTCTACGCGGGGCAGTTCTTC. Amino acids: CASSAEIAGLYAGQFF. The variable domain in full, completed from reference TRBV11-2 and TRBJ2-1, reads EAGVAQSPRYKIIEKRQSVAFWCNPISGHATLYWYQQILGQGPKLLIQFQNNGVVDDSQLPKDRFSAERLKGVDSTLKIQPAKLEDSAVYLCASSAEIAGLYAGQFFGPGTRLTVL.

The chain couples TRBV11-2 to TRBJ1-2; D is undetermined. In germline, CDR1 is SGHAT, CDR2 FQNNGV. Trimming took 5 bases from V and 2 from J, leaving 6 bases between them. The CDR3 length is 12 residues. In DNA form, the CDR3 reads TGTGCCAGCAGCGGCAGGAACTATGGCTACACCTTC. Translation: CASSGRNYGYTF. The variable domain in full, completed from reference TRBV11-2 and TRBJ1-2, reads EAGVAQSPRYKIIEKRQSVAFWCNPISGHATLYWYQQILGQGPKLLIQFQNNGVVDDSQLPKDRFSAERLKGVDSTLKIQPAKLEDSAVYLCASSGRNYGYTFGSGTRLTVV.

The chain is built from TRBV11-2 and TRBJ1-1; 7 nucleotides line up with TRBD1. The CDR3 has 13 amino acids. V gave up 8 bases and J gave up 5 bases; unmatched junction bases: 8. CDR1 SGHAT and CDR2 FQNNGV come from the germline V gene. CDR3 residues: CASRQGGWTEAFF. The CDR3 DNA follows: TGTGCCAGCCGACAGGGCGGTTGGACTGAAGCTTTCTTT. The full variable domain, completed using reference TRBV11-2 and TRBJ1-1, is EAGVAQSPRYKIIEKRQSVAFWCNPISGHATLYWYQQILGQGPKLLIQFQNNGVVDDSQLPKDRFSAERLKGVDSTLKIQPAKLEDSAVYLCASRQGGWTEAFFGQGTRLTVV.

This clone turned up a few times. J is TRBJ1-1 and V is TRBV2; no reliable D call. The V end lost 2 bases, the J end lost 5 bases, and 12 bases lay between the germline ends. The CDR3 length is 14 residues. Germline V lookup: CDR1 SNHLY, CDR2 FYNNEI. CDR3 in amino acids: CASSESDLRTEAFF. CDR3 nucleotides: TGTGCCAGCAGTGAATCGGATTTGAGGACTGAAGCTTTCTTT.

V is TRBV7-9 and J is TRBJ1-2; TRBD1 agrees at 7 bases. The CDR3 extends over 14 amino acids. The junction had 7 bases not matched to a gene; V was cut back by 1 base and J by 8 bases. Germline CDR1 SEHNR, CDR2 FQNEAQ (reference sequence). The DNA of the CDR3 is TGTGCCAGCAGCTTAGGGGCCGACAGGGTGGGCTACACCTTC. Translating gives CASSLGADRVGYTF.

The chain has TRBV6-5 and TRBJ1-1; 7 positions agree with TRBD1. The germline V gene encodes CDR1 MNHEY and CDR2 SVGAGI. J gave up 10 bases and V 4 bases, and 15 bases lay outside the gene matches. The CDR3 spans 15 residues. In DNA, the CDR3 is TGTGCCAGCAGTTCCAACAGGGTGGCAGGGGGTGGAGCTTTCTTT. This gives the protein CASSSNRVAGGGAFF.

This clone appeared a few times. The rearrangement uses TRBV5-4 and TRBJ1-2; the D is unclear. V lost 7 bases to trimming and J lost 4 bases, with 14 bases between them. CDR1 is SGHNT, CDR2 YYREEE, per germline (reference sequence). CDR3 length: 13 residues. CDR3 DNA: TGTGCCAGCCATGCGGCCAACCGCTATGGCTACACCTTC. This sequence encodes CASHAANRYGYTF.

This clone came up once. CDR3 bases: TGTGCCAGCAGTGAAGCGGTACGGGTAGGCGAGCAGTACTTC. This codes for CASSEAVRVGEQYF. The V call is TRBV6-1, the J call TRBJ2-7, with D unclear. CDR3 length: 14 residues. CDR1 and CDR2 (germline): MNHNS, SASEGT. Deletions cut 0 bases from V and 6 bases from J, with 12 bases between.

The chain has TRBV4-3 and TRBJ2-7, with D possibly being TRBD1 (6 bases). Trimming removed 0 bases at V and 4 bases at J, with 10 bases between. Germline loops: CDR1 LGHNA, CDR2 YSLEER. The CDR3 extends over 14 amino acids. CDR3 region: CASSQDVTGYEQYF. The CDR3 region has the DNA TGCGCCAGCAGCCAAGATGTCACAGGGTACGAGCAGTACTTC.

Note on this clone: Other nucleotide sequences in the sample specify the same CDR3. The chain has TRBV4-2 and TRBJ1-1; TRBD1 matches at 7 bases. Per germline, CDR1 LGHNA and CDR2 YNFKEQ. Unmatched junction bases numbered 0, after V lost 1 base and J lost 1 base. The CDR3 length is 14 residues. CDR3 loop: CASSQGQGNTEAFF. The CDR3 DNA reads as TGTGCCAGCAGCCAAGGACAGGGGAACACTGAAGCTTTCTTT.

This clone was recorded a few times. V and J are TRBV4-2 and TRBJ2-7; TRBD1 might be the D (6 bases). The CDR3 loop spans 15 amino acids. Germline CDR1 LGHNA, CDR2 YNFKEQ. V lost 1 base to trimming and J lost 2 bases, with 12 bases between them. The CDR3 loop reads CASSQVTGVTYEQYF. Written as DNA, the CDR3 is TGTGCCAGCAGCCAAGTGACAGGAGTAACCTACGAGCAGTACTTC.

The gene calls are TRBV28 and TRBJ1-2; tentatively, D is TRBD1 (6 bases). Deletions cut 5 bases from V and 4 bases from J, with 14 bases between. There are 14 residues in the CDR3. The germline CDR1 and CDR2 sequences are MDHEN and SYDVKM. In nucleotides, the CDR3 is TGTGCCAGCAGTATTTCCCAGGGGCTCTATGGCTACACCTTC. It specifies CASSISQGLYGYTF.

The CDR3 sequence is CASSLDRDIDTQYF. The CDR3 nucleotides are TGTGCCAGCAGCTTAGACCGAGATATCGATACGCAGTATTTT. V is TRBV7-2 and J is TRBJ2-3; D uncertain. The CDR3 has 14 amino acids. Germline loops: CDR1 SGHTA, CDR2 FQGNSA. V lost 1 base and J 6 bases, leaving 11 bases between the germline ends.

This clone occurred once. The chain recombines TRBV7-9 with TRBJ2-1, with D perhaps matching TRBD2 (6 bases). The V gene's germline CDR1 is SEHNR and CDR2 FQNEAQ (reference sequence). The CDR3 is 16 residues long. Trimming removed 2 bases from V and 6 bases from J, with 17 bases in between. The CDR3 DNA reads as TGTGCCAGCAGCTTATCCGGGAGATTAGGTGGCAATGAGCAGTTCTTC. It is translated as CASSLSGRLGGNEQFF.

The chain joins TRBV5-5 to TRBJ1-2; D is ambiguous. Trimming cost V 2 bases and J 0 bases, with 8 bases left between them. The CDR3 loop spans 14 amino acids. Looked up from germline, CDR1 is SGHKS and CDR2 is YYEKEE (reference sequence). CDR3 bases: TGTGCCAGCAGCTTTACAGATGCTAACTATGGCTACACCTTC. Its protein is CASSFTDANYGYTF.

The chain recombines TRBV2 with TRBJ2-5; maybe TRBD2 (5 bases). This CDR3 has 13 amino acids. Trimming removed 3 bases at V and 3 bases at J, with 8 bases between. Germline CDR1 and CDR2: SNHLY and FYNNEI. The CDR3 DNA follows: TGTGCCAGCAGTGATGACGGGGAAGAGACCCAGTACTTC. Its translation: CASSDDGEETQYF.

CDR3 loop: CAWSSAGNPYNEQFF. CDR3 sequence (DNA): TGTGCCTGGAGCAGTGCGGGAAATCCTTACAATGAGCAGTTCTTC. The rearrangement uses TRBV5-4 and TRBJ2-1, with D possibly TRBD2 on 6 matching bases. Deletions cut 10 bases from V and 4 bases from J, with 21 bases between. Germline-derived CDR1 and CDR2 are SGHNT and YYREEE (reference sequence). CDR3 length: 15 residues.

With regard to this clone: Other DNA sequences of this sample code for an identical CDR3. CDR3 sequence reads: CASSRDYNQPQHF. The CDR3 region has the DNA TGTGCCAGTAGCCGGGATTACAATCAGCCCCAGCATTTT. V is TRBV19 and J is TRBJ1-5; no firm D call. Germline lookup yields CDR1 LNHDA and CDR2 SQIVND (reference sequence). The CDR3 covers 13 residues. Between the trimmed V and J ends, which lost 6 bases and 3 bases, there was a span of 9 bases.

The chain combines TRBV4-3 with TRBJ2-7, with 7 bases matching TRBD2. The CDR3 spans 13 residues. V was pared by 2 bases and J by 5 bases, with 3 bases of the junction left unmatched. The germline gives CDR1 LGHNA, CDR2 YSLEER. The DNA for the CDR3 is TGCGCCAGCAGCCAACTTGGGGGGGACGAGCAGTACTTC. It is translated as CASSQLGGDEQYF.

This chain joins TRBV10-3 and TRBJ2-2, with D maybe TRBD1 (5 bases). V lost 7 bases and J 6 bases, leaving 18 bases between the germline ends. The CDR3 has 15 residues. Germline CDR1 is ENHRY and CDR2 is SYGVKD. DNA of the CDR3: TGTGCCATCACCGAAAGGGGTGACGGCGCCGGGGAGCTGTTTTTT. Protein: CAITERGDGAGELFF.

A few counts support this clone. The chain links TRBV27 to TRBJ1-2; D possibly corresponds to TRBD1 (5 bases). V shed 5 bases and J shed 7 bases, with 8 bases lying between them. The germline V gene encodes CDR1 MNHEY and CDR2 SMNVEV (reference sequence). The CDR3 is 11 residues long. The CDR3 sequence is CASSAGFGYTF. In nucleotides, the CDR3 is TGTGCCAGCAGTGCAGGGTTTGGCTACACCTTC.

V gene TRBV6-4 combines with J gene TRBJ2-3; 10 bases line up with TRBD2. This CDR3 contains 17 residues. The V gene's germline CDR1 is MRHNA and CDR2 SNTAGT. Trimming took 2 bases from V and 1 from J; bases not matched to a gene: 6. The CDR3 DNA reads as TGTGCCAGCAGTGACGGTAGGCTAGCGGGAGGCACAGATACGCAGTATTTT. Translating it yields CASSDGRLAGGTDTQYF.

The J gene is TRBJ2-1, the V gene TRBV7-9; the match to TRBD1 covers 9 bases. The germline V gene has CDR1 SEHNR and CDR2 FQNEAQ (reference sequence). There are 15 residues in the CDR3. J lost 4 bases, V lost 5 bases, and 6 bases had no gene match. The CDR3 here is CASSLGQGNYNEQFF. The CDR3 DNA reads as TGTGCCAGCAGCCTGGGACAGGGAAATTACAATGAGCAGTTCTTC.

V gene TRBV7-2 combines with J gene TRBJ2-5, with D possibly TRBD2 on 5 matching bases. This CDR3 has 12 residues. Trimming stripped 2 bases from V and 7 bases from J, with 8 bases between. Germline loops: CDR1 SGHTA, CDR2 FQGNSA. Written as DNA, the CDR3 is TGTGCCAGCAGCTTAACAGAGGGGACCCAGTACTTC. It translates to CASSLTEGTQYF.